These 2 T cell receptor beta chains originate from one sample sequenced in a study of identical twins. One entry per CDR3 protein results from TCRdb running MiXCR on the 5' RACE reads. The sample includes some 1,600,000 distinct CDR3 sequences, 32% of them seen just once. Specimen: cord blood. The receptor set was obtained from a newborn girl in good health.

The V and J genes are TRBV4-2 and TRBJ1-1; D not resolved. In germline, CDR1 is LGHNA, CDR2 YNFKEQ. CDR3 length: 14 residues. Trimming removed 0 bases at V and 6 bases at J, with 11 bases between. This CDR3 reads CASSQDPGFAEAFF. For the CDR3, the DNA is TGTGCCAGCAGCCAAGATCCCGGGTTCGCTGAAGCTTTCTTT.

This clonotype has more than one count but fewer than ten. The chain uses TRBV11-2 and TRBJ2-7, with D tentatively TRBD2 (5 bases). This CDR3 has 15 amino acids. V was clipped by 1 base and J by 3 bases, with 13 bases between them. Germline V CDR1 and CDR2: SGHAT, FQNNGV. As DNA, the CDR3 is TGTGCCAGCAGCTTAGTGACGGTCGGGAACTACGAGCAGTACTTC. Encoded protein: CASSLVTVGNYEQYF.